Following are 5 T cell receptor beta chains from one sample sequenced in a study of cytomegalovirus exposure and HLA in healthy donors. In the PCR, 60 Vbeta and 13 Jbeta primers were used. Data came from immunoSEQ multiplex PCR; TCRdb stores just in-frame clones and leaves some out. Of about 86,000 clones detected, around 79% appear once; the ten largest clones hold under 15%. Material: PBMCs. These receptors were obtained from a woman between 40 and 50 years old in good health and CMV-seropositive.

The gene calls are TRBV4-3 and TRBJ1-4; 9 bases match TRBD1. The CDR3 sequence is 17 residues long. CDR1 and CDR2 from the germline V gene are LGHNA and YSLEER. Germline trimming cut 1 base from V and 7 bases from J; bases unmatched to any gene: 10. CDR3 DNA: TGCGCCAGCAGCCAAGCAACTACCGGGACAGGGATTGAAAAACTGTTTTTT. Protein product: CASSQATTGTGIEKLFF.

The V and J genes are TRBV7-8 and TRBJ2-1, with D unresolved. This CDR3 has 11 amino acids. Trimming cost V 3 bases and J 7 bases, with 4 bases left between them. The V gene's germline CDR1 is SGHVS and CDR2 FQNEAQ. The CDR3 nucleotides are TGTGCCAGCAGCTTCAATAATGAGCAGTTCTTC. It translates to CASSFNNEQFF.

This clone was detected a few times. The V gene is TRBV5-1, the J gene TRBJ2-1; 11 nucleotides align to TRBD2. J lost 4 bases, V lost 0 bases, and 3 bases had no gene match. The CDR3 runs to 16 residues. Germline assignment: CDR1 SGHRS and CDR2 YFSETQ. As DNA, the CDR3 is TGCGCCAGCAGCTTGGAACTAGCGGGGGATTACAATGAGCAGTTCTTC. Its protein is CASSLELAGDYNEQFF.

This chain connects TRBV7-2 to TRBJ2-7; 9 nucleotides align to TRBD1. J was trimmed by 3 bases and V by 3 bases; bases with no gene match: 12. The CDR3 contains 17 residues. The germline V gene encodes CDR1 SGHTA and CDR2 FQGNSA. The CDR3 here is CASSFTGTGKWGYEQYF. The CDR3 DNA is TGTGCCAGCAGCTTTACCGGGACAGGGAAATGGGGCTACGAGCAGTACTTC.

J is TRBJ1-1 and V is TRBV6-1, with a tentative D call TRBD1 (6 bases). V was pared by 6 bases and J by 7 bases, with 15 bases between. The CDR3 length is 13 residues. In germline, CDR1 is MNHNS, CDR2 SASEGT. CDR3 bases: TGTGCCAGCAGGGCACAGGGAGGGGGTGAAGCTTTCTTT. Amino acids: CASRAQGGGEAFF.